Listed here is a single TCR beta chain. This specimen comes from a study of blood T cells in healthy people across ages. For the second PCR, which ran for about 7 to 12 cycles, a sample-barcoded 5' primer and a J-beta primer mix were used. TCRdb fed the 5' RACE reads into MiXCR, producing one record per CDR3 protein. The sample carries hundreds of thousands of distinct CDR3 sequences, 58% recorded once. With V trimmed by 5 bases and J by 5 bases, 13 bases remained unmatched. In germline, CDR1 is MNHEY, CDR2 SMNVEV (reference sequence). This CDR3 spans 17 amino acids. The TCR sequence derives from a man between 60 and 70 years old in good health. Specimen: blood. The rearrangement joins TRBV27 to TRBJ2-5; 11 positions match TRBD2. The CDR3 reads CASSPSGLAVPGETQYF. The CDR3, as DNA: TGTGCCAGCAGTCCATCGGGACTAGCGGTCCCCGGGGAGACCCAGTACTTC.